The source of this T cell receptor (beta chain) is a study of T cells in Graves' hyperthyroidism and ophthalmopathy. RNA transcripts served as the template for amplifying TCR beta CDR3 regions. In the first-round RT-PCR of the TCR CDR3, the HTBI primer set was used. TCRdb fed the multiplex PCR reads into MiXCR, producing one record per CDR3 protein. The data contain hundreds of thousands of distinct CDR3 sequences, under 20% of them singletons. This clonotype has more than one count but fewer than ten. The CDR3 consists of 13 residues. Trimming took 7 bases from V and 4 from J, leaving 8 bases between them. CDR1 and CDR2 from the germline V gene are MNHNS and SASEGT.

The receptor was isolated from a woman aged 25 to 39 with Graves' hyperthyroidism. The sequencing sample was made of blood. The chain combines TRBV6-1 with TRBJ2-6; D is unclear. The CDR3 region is CASNPSGANVLTF. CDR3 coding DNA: TGTGCCAGCAATCCATCGGGGGCCAACGTCCTGACTTTC.